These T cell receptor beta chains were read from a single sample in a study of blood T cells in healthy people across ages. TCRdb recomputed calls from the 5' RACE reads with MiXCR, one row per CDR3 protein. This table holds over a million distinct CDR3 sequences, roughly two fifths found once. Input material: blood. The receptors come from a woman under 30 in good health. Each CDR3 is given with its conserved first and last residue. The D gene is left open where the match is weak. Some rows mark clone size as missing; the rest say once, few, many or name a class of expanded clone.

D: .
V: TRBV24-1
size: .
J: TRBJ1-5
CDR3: CATSDARVNQPQHF
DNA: TGTGCCACCAGTGACGCCAGGGTCAATCAGCCCCAGCATTTT

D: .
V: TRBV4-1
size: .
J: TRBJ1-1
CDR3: CASRWTVKGGTEAFF
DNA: TGCGCCAGCAGGTGGACGGTCAAAGGAGGCACTGAAGCTTTCTTT

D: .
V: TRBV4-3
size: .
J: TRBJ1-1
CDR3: CASSQEYDPRLLGAFF
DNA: TGCGCCAGCAGCCAAGAGTATGATCCCCGCCTCCTGGGAGCTTTCTTT

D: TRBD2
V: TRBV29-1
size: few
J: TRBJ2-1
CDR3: CSERGRSYNEQFF
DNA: TGCAGCGAGCGGGGGCGCTCCTACAATGAGCAGTTCTTC

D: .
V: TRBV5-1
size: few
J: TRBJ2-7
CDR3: CASSEPGRHYEQYF
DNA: TGCGCCAGCAGCGAACCGGGACGGCACTACGAGCAGTACTTC

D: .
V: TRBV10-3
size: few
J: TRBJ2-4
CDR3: CAISGRGAKNIQYF
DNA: TGTGCCATCAGTGGTCGTGGGGCCAAAAACATTCAGTACTTC

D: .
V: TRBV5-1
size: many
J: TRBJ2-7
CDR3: CASSPGEYEQYF
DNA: TGTGCCAGCTCACCTGGGGAGTACGAGCAGTACTTC

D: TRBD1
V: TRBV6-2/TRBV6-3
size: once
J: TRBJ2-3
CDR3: CASAYLLGQGASDTQYF
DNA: TGTGCCAGCGCCTACCTATTGGGACAGGGGGCCTCAGATACGCAGTATTTT

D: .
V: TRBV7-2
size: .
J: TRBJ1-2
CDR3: CASSLELGFRGGYTF
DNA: TGTGCCAGCAGCCTGGAATTGGGGTTTAGAGGTGGCTACACCTTC

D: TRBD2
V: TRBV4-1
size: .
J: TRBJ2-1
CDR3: CASSQPTSGGLRNEQFF
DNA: TGCGCCAGCAGCCAGCCTACTAGCGGGGGCTTGAGGAATGAGCAGTTCTTC

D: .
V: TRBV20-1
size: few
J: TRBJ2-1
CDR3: CSARDLRTTKQFF
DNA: TGCAGTGCTAGAGATCTAAGGACAACTAAGCAGTTCTTC

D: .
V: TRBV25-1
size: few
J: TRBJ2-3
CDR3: CASMSQKGSTDTQYF
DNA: TGTGCCAGCATGAGTCAGAAGGGGAGCACAGATACGCAGTATTTT

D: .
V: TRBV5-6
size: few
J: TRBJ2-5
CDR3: CASSLRVALVGRETQYF
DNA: TGTGCCAGCAGCCTGCGTGTCGCACTAGTAGGAAGAGAGACCCAGTACTTC

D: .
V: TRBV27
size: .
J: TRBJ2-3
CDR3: CASSLLLGTTSGDTQYF
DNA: TGTGCCAGCAGTTTACTTCTGGGAACCACATCGGGAGATACGCAGTATTTT

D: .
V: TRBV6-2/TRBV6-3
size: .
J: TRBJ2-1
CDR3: CASSWPLGKEQFF
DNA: TGTGCCAGCAGTTGGCCCCTCGGGAAGGAGCAGTTCTTC

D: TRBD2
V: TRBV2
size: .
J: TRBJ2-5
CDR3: CASAGGQNDNEQYF
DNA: TGTGCCAGCGCGGGGGGGCAGAATGACAATGAGCAGTACTTC

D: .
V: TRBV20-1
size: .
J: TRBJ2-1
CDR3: CSARTSDSYNEQFF
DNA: TGCAGTGCCCGGACATCGGACTCCTACAATGAGCAGTTCTTC

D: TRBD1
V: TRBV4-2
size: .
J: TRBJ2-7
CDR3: CASSQGQGANYEQYF
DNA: TGTGCCAGCAGCCAAGGGCAGGGGGCAAACTACGAGCAGTACTTC

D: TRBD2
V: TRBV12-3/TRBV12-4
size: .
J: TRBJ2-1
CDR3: CASSLPAGVLSEQFF
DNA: TGTGCCAGCAGTTTACCAGCGGGAGTTTTAAGTGAGCAGTTCTTC

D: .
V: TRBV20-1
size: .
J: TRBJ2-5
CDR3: CSARDRVKDSQETQYF
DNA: TGCAGTGCTAGAGATCGGGTAAAGGACTCACAAGAGACCCAGTACTTC

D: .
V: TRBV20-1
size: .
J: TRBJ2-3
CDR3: CSARGDTPRTDTQYF
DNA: TGCAGTGCTAGAGGGGACACCCCCCGCACAGATACGCAGTATTTT

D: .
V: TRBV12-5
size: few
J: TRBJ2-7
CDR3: CASALADSYEQYF
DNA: TGTGCTAGTGCCTTAGCGGACTCCTACGAGCAGTACTTC

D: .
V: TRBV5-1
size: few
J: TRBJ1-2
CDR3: CASSLGLSDYGYTF
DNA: TGCGCCAGCAGCCTGGGGTTGAGTGACTATGGCTACACCTTC

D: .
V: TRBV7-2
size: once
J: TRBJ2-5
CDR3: CASSVEIAEETQYF
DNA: TGTGCCAGCAGCGTAGAGATTGCGGAAGAGACCCAGTACTTC

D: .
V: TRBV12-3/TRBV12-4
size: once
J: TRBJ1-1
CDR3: CASSRRHGSPAFF
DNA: TGTGCCAGCAGTCGGAGACACGGATCACCGGCTTTCTTT

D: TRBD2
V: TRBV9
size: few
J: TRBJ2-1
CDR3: CASSVSVAGYNEQFF
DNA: TGTGCCAGCAGCGTAAGCGTAGCGGGGTACAATGAGCAGTTCTTC

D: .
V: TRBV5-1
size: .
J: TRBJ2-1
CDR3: CASSPTPLKGREQFF
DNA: TGCGCCAGCAGTCCGACTCCCCTTAAAGGCCGCGAGCAGTTCTTC

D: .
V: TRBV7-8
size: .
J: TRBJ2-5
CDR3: CASSLAQPTQQYF
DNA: TGTGCCAGCAGCTTAGCGCAGCCGACTCAGCAGTACTTC

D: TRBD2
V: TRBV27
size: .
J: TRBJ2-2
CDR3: CASGAGVHTGELFF
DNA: TGTGCCAGTGGAGCGGGAGTACATACCGGGGAGCTGTTTTTT

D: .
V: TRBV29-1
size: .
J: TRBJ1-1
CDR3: CSVSANTEAFF
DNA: TGCAGCGTTTCGGCCAACACTGAAGCTTTCTTT

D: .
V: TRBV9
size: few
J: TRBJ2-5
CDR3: CASSSDVHETQYF
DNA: TGTGCCAGCAGCTCTGATGTTCACGAGACCCAGTACTTC

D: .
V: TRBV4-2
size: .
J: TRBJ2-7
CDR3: CVSSPLDRYEQYF
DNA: TGTGTCAGCAGCCCTCTGGACAGATACGAGCAGTACTTC

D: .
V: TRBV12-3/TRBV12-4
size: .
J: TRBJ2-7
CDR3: CASSQNLRNREYF
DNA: TGTGCCAGCAGCCAAAATCTCCGGAACCGTGAGTACTTC

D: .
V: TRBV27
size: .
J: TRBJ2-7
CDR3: CASSLVSGSSTIYEQYF
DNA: TGTGCCAGCAGTTTAGTATCAGGATCCTCCACCATCTACGAGCAGTACTTC

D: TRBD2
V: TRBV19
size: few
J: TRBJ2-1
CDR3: CASSTTSGNEQFF
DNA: TGTGCCAGTAGTACTACTAGCGGAAATGAGCAGTTCTTC

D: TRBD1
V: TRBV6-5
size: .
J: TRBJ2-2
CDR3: CASNWGQGNTGELFF
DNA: TGTGCCAGCAATTGGGGACAGGGGAACACCGGGGAGCTGTTTTTT

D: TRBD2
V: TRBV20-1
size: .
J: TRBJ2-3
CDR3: CSAETGGSDTQYF
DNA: TGCAGTGCTGAGACGGGAGGGTCAGATACGCAGTATTTT

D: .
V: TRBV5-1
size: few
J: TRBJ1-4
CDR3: CASSFGGSTNEKLFF
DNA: TGCGCCAGCAGCTTTGGAGGTTCAACTAATGAAAAACTGTTTTTT

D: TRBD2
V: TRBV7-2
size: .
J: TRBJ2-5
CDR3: CASSETWGREETQYF
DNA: TGTGCCAGCTCCGAAACCTGGGGGAGGGAAGAGACCCAGTACTTC

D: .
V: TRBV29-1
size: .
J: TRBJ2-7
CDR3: CSVARQGETKYF
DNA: TGCAGCGTTGCAAGGCAGGGTGAGACCAAGTACTTC

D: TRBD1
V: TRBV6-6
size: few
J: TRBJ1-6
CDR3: CASSRQGSDSPLHF
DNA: TGTGCCAGCAGTAGACAGGGCTCAGATTCACCCCTCCACTTT

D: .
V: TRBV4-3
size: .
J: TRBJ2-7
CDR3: CASSQDIDYEQYF
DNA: TGCGCCAGCAGCCAAGATATTGACTACGAGCAGTACTTC

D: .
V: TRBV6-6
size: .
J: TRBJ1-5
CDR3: CASAASQPQHF
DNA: TGTGCCAGCGCGGCGTCGCAGCCCCAGCATTTT

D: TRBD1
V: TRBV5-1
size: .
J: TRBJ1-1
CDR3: CASSLSLDRGTEAFF
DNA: TGCGCCAGCAGCCTGTCGCTGGACAGGGGCACTGAAGCTTTCTTT

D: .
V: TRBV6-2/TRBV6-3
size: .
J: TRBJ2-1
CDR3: CASTRLGSYNEQFF
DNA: TGTGCCAGCACCCGACTAGGCTCCTACAATGAGCAGTTCTTC

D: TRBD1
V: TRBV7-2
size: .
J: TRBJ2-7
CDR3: CASSKSGTGVYEQYF
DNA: TGTGCCAGCAGCAAATCCGGGACAGGGGTCTACGAGCAGTACTTC